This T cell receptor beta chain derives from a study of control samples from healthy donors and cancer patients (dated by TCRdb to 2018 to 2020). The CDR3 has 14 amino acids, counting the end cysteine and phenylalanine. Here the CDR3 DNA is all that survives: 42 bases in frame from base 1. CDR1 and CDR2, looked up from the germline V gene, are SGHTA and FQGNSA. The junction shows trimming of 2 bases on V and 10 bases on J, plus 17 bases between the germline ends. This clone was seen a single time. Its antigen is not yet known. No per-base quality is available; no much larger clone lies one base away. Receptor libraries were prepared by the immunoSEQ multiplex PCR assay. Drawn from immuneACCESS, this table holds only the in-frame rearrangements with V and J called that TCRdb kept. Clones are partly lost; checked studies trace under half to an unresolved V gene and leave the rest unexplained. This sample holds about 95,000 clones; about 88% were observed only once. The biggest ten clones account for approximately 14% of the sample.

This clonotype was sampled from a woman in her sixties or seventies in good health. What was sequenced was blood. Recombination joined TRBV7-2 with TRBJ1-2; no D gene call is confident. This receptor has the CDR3 CASSLPTHRKDYTF. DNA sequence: TGTGCCAGCAGCTTACCGACCCACCGTAAGGACTACACCTTC.